This TCR beta chain was observed in a study of radiation and T cells in renal cell carcinoma. Time point of the sample: blood 2 weeks post-SBRT. Treatment specified: 15 Gy SBRT to primary tumor, nephrectomy 4 weeks later. Clear cell pathology was present in this patient's renal cell carcinoma. About this clone: Its antigen is currently unknown.

Sequencing used immunoSEQ multiplex PCR; TCRdb keeps in-frame clones, though not all of them. The sample has tens of thousands of clones; about 80% are singletons. The length of the CDR3 is 14 residues. Germline values: CDR1 LGHNT, CDR2 FRNRAP. Unmatched junction bases numbered 11, after V lost 6 bases and J lost 9 bases. General study findings and limits: Pretreatment tumor biopsies were lacking, so baseline clonotypes are unknown. Top tumor clonotypes rose in blood 2 weeks post-radiation, then contracted.

The rearrangement links TRBV12-5 to TRBJ2-1, with TRBD2 matching over 7 bases. Sequenced here: blood, sampled from a patient whose treatment included radiotherapy and nephrectomy. The TCR was taken from a woman aged 70-85 years with renal cell carcinoma. The CDR3 sequence is CASGPKLAIPEQFF. In DNA form, the CDR3 reads TGTGCTAGTGGCCCTAAACTAGCGATCCCTGAGCAGTTCTTC. Full variable domain (rest looked up from reference TRBV12-5 and TRBJ2-1): DARVTQTPRHKVTEMGQEVTMRCQPILGHNTVFWYRQTMMQGLELLAYFRNRAPLDDSGMPKDRFSAEMPDATLATLKIQPSEPRDSAVYFCASGPKLAIPEQFFGPGTRLTVL.